The 18 T cell receptor beta chains below all came from one sample that was sequenced in a study of blood T cells in healthy people across ages. A second PCR, run for roughly 6 to 11 cycles, used a sample-barcoded 5' primer plus a J-beta primer mix. TCRdb passed the 5' RACE reads through MiXCR, listing each CDR3 protein once. The table lists about 770,000 distinct CDR3 sequences, about 42% of them singletons. The sample consisted of blood. The receptor source for this set is a man aged 55-75 years in good health.

The chain links TRBV12-3 or TRBV12-4 to TRBJ1-1; D is perhaps TRBD1 (6 bases). V gave up 7 bases and J gave up 6 bases, with 18 bases separating them. The CDR3 sequence is 14 residues long. The CDR3 DNA reads TGTGCCAGCAACTTACAGGGAGCTGTCTCTGAAGCTTTCTTT. As protein: CASNLQGAVSEAFF.

This clonotype was counted only a few times. The rearrangement uses TRBV5-1 and TRBJ2-2; D gene unclear. V was trimmed by 0 bases and J by 7 bases, leaving 16 bases between them. The CDR3 loop spans 16 amino acids. CDR1 is SGHRS, CDR2 YFSETQ, per germline. The CDR3 nucleotides are TGCGCCAGCAGCTTGGTGACAAGTTCTCAAAGCGGGGAGCTGTTTTTT. Its translation is CASSLVTSSQSGELFF.

Note on this clonotype: A junction end diverges from the germline sequence, so it may reflect a read error. This chain links TRBV13 with TRBJ1-4; 8 positions match TRBD1. The CDR3 consists of 17 residues. Germline assignment: CDR1 PRHDT and CDR2 FYEKMQ (reference sequence). The CDR3 DNA is TGTGCCAGCAGCTTAGGGGACAGGGTTTCGGATAATGAAGAACTGTTTTTT. Encoded protein: CASSLGDRVSDNEELFF.

The rearrangement uses TRBV7-2 and TRBJ1-2; unclear D gene. Germline values: CDR1 SGHTA, CDR2 FQGNSA. The CDR3 has 20 amino acids. V dropped 1 base and J dropped 9 bases, with 33 bases sitting between them. The CDR3 loop is CASSLGAGTWVSSRSGSYTF. The CDR3, as DNA: TGTGCCAGCAGCTTAGGTGCGGGAACCTGGGTTAGCTCCCGGAGCGGCAGCTACACCTTC. Full variable domain (remainder filled in from reference TRBV7-2 and TRBJ1-2): GAGVSQSPSNKVTEKGKDVELRCDPISGHTALYWYRQSLGQGLEFLIYFQGNSAPDKSGLPSDRFSAERTGGSVSTLTIQRTQQEDSAVYLCASSLGAGTWVSSRSGSYTFGSGTRLTVV.

This clonotype was detected a few times. The chain uses TRBV4-1 and TRBJ2-7; perhaps D is TRBD1 or TRBD2 (5 bases each). CDR3 length: 16 residues. Germline V gene data show CDR1 as MGHRA and CDR2 as YSYEKL. With 0 bases removed from V and 2 bases from J, the gap between germline ends came to 14 bases. The DNA of the CDR3 is TGCGCCAGCAGCCAAGATACATTCAGGGACCCCTACGAGCAGTACTTC. Its protein product is CASSQDTFRDPYEQYF.

The V and J genes are TRBV11-2 and TRBJ1-2; maybe TRBD1 (6 bases). In germline, CDR1 is SGHAT, CDR2 FQNNGV. V lost 4 bases and J lost 11, with 17 bases in between. The CDR3 consists of 13 residues. The CDR3 protein is CASSSLGGLDYTF. The DNA of the CDR3 is TGTGCCAGCAGCTCGTTGGGGGGGCTAGATTACACCTTC.

This clonotype has just a few counts. The gene calls are TRBV7-2 and TRBJ2-5, with TRBD2 matching over 8 bases. Germline values: CDR1 SGHTA, CDR2 FQGNSA. The J segment lost 4 bases and the V segment lost 5 bases, leaving 6 bases of the junction unmatched. The CDR3 length is 14 residues. Here the CDR3 DNA reads TGTGCCAGCAGCACCCGGGGGGGTCCAGAGACCCAGTACTTC. Residues: CASSTRGGPETQYF. Complete variable domain (other parts from reference TRBV7-2 and TRBJ2-5): GAGVSQSPSNKVTEKGKDVELRCDPISGHTALYWYRQSLGQGLEFLIYFQGNSAPDKSGLPSDRFSAERTGGSVSTLTIQRTQQEDSAVYLCASSTRGGPETQYFGPGTRLLVL.

The rearrangement links TRBV5-5 to TRBJ1-4; D not resolved. The germline gives CDR1 SGHKS, CDR2 YYEKEE (reference sequence). Trimming removed 6 bases from V and 0 bases from J, with 9 bases in between. The CDR3 is 14 amino acids. Here the CDR3 reads CASNLDATNEKLFF. CDR3 nucleotide sequence: TGTGCCAGCAATCTGGACGCAACTAATGAAAAACTGTTTTTT.

A few counts support this clonotype. The V call is TRBV4-3, the J call TRBJ2-5; 7 bases fit TRBD2. Germline V gene lookup returns CDR1 LGHNA and CDR2 YSLEER. This CDR3 is built from 15 residues. V dropped 4 bases and J dropped 5; count of bases not matched to a gene: 10. The CDR3 DNA reads TGCGCCAGCAGCCCCCAGCGGGAATCCTGGGAGACCCAGTACTTC. Amino acids: CASSPQRESWETQYF.

The V gene is TRBV20-1, the J gene TRBJ1-1; weak D call: TRBD1 (5 bases). Trimming removed 0 bases at V and 5 bases at J, with 16 bases between. Germline V gene sequence: CDR1 DFQATT, CDR2 SNEGSKA (reference sequence). This CDR3 spans 15 amino acids. CDR3 bases: TGCAGTGCTAGAGATACGACAGCTAAGGCGACTGAAGCTTTCTTT. Translated, it gives CSARDTTAKATEAFF.

This clonotype was observed a handful of times. The rearrangement links TRBV15 to TRBJ2-3; D gene ambiguous. V gave up 2 bases and J gave up 5 bases, with 5 bases separating them. CDR1 and CDR2 from the germline V gene are LNHNV and YYDKDF (reference sequence). CDR3 length equals 12 residues. The CDR3 spells CATSRQGDTQYF. CDR3 bases: TGTGCCACCAGCAGACAAGGAGATACGCAGTATTTT.

The chain combines TRBV20-1 with TRBJ2-7, with D hard to call. Germline V gives CDR1 DFQATT, CDR2 SNEGSKA (reference sequence). The CDR3 consists of 14 residues. V shed 0 bases and J shed 3 bases, with 12 bases lying between them. Here the CDR3 DNA reads TGCAGTGCTAGAGATCCCCAATCAGGCTACGAGCAGTACTTC. Protein sequence: CSARDPQSGYEQYF.

The rearrangement links TRBV10-2 to TRBJ2-1; D gene uncertain. The CDR3 loop spans 13 amino acids. CDR1 is WSHSY and CDR2 is SAAADI in the germline V gene. With 4 bases removed from V and 3 bases from J, the gap between germline ends came to 7 bases. This chain's CDR3 is CASSGAGYNEQFF. The CDR3 DNA reads TGCGCCAGCAGTGGGGCCGGCTACAATGAGCAGTTCTTC.

V gene TRBV24-1 combines with J gene TRBJ2-5; 14 bases match TRBD2. In germline, CDR1 is KGHDR, CDR2 SFDVKD. Trimming cost V 1 base and J 4 bases; bases outside gene matches: 4. The CDR3 contains 17 residues. The CDR3, as DNA: TGTGCCACCAGTGATTTTGGCGGGACTAGCGGGGGAGAGACCCAGTACTTC. It translates to CATSDFGGTSGGETQYF.

In its sample, this clonotype was seen a few times. The V call is TRBV20-1, the J call TRBJ2-7, with D perhaps matching TRBD1 (5 bases). V dropped 0 bases and J dropped 5 bases, with 17 bases sitting between them. The CDR3 runs to 15 residues. The germline gives CDR1 DFQATT, CDR2 SNEGSKA (reference sequence). CDR3 sequence: CSARDPGRESHEQYF. The CDR3 region has the DNA TGCAGTGCTAGAGATCCGGGCAGGGAATCTCACGAGCAGTACTTC.

The chain combines TRBV6-5 with TRBJ2-7; D is possibly TRBD1 (6 bases). This CDR3 is built from 16 residues. V was shortened by 0 bases and J by 2 bases, with 14 bases between the two germline ends. The V gene's germline CDR1 is MNHEY and CDR2 SVGAGI. The CDR3 sequence: CASSYSTLGATYEQYF. DNA of the CDR3: TGTGCCAGCAGTTACTCCACATTGGGGGCCACCTACGAGCAGTACTTC.

The chain couples TRBV20-1 to TRBJ2-7; D possibly corresponds to TRBD1 (5 bases). Germline V gene data show CDR1 as DFQATT and CDR2 as SNEGSKA (reference sequence). V was pared by 3 bases and J by 7 bases, with 19 bases between. This CDR3 has 14 amino acids. The CDR3 reads CSARGQFSYNEQYF. CDR3 DNA sequence: TGCAGTGCTAGGGGGCAATTCTCCTACAATGAGCAGTACTTC.

In the case of this clonotype: This may be a read error, as it is one base from a much larger clone. This chain joins TRBV18 and TRBJ1-2; a weak D match, TRBD1 (6 bases). V lost 5 bases to trimming and J lost 6 bases, with 13 bases between them. The CDR3 length is 13 residues. Germline CDR1 is KGHSH and CDR2 is LQKENI. The CDR3 DNA reads as TGTGCCAGCTCATCGAAACAGGGCCATGGCTACACCTTC. Its translation: CASSSKQGHGYTF.